This T cell receptor (beta chain) was retrieved from a study of T cell repertoires in cytomegalovirus infection (dated by TCRdb to about 2019). In terms of the full investigation: Recently identified HLA-C-restricted CMV epitopes, whose presentation resists viral immunomodulation, were targeted by peptide stimulations together with well-studied HLA-B-restricted epitopes. The HLA type of each donor mattered for the analysis, because public TCR beta signatures pointed to carriage of CMV infection along with the matching HLA type.

The investigation overall reported the following: The ex vivo response was dominated by HLA-C-restricted CMV-specific TCR beta clonotypes, and the single most frequent clonotype in two of eight donors was supplied by these HLA-C-restricted clonotypes. In both this cohort and an independent roughly 330-donor cohort, the cumulative frequency of public TCR beta family members distinguished carriers of CMV infection plus the relevant HLA type.

Trimming accounts for 3 bases at V and 2 bases at J, while the number of junction bases matched to no gene is 10. Taken from cysteine to phenylalanine, the CDR3 has 18 residues. Only the CDR3 DNA is retained, 54 bases long and in frame from the first base. Read against the paper, the sample's treatment or condition label means: in vitro stimulation with specific CMV peptide epitopes to enrich CMV-specific T cells. This sample was sequenced with an Illumina HiSeq 1500. TCRdb reanalyzed the raw reads on its own, using fastp at Q25 for trimming and MiXCR for clone calling, and kept in-frame beta chains. Identical CDR3 proteins give one entry, which carries the most common genes and DNA. The sample table shows about 340,000 distinct CDR3 sequences, and roughly 28% are seen once. The biggest ten clones account for 20% of the sample. As for this clonotype: What antigen it recognizes has not been identified. No quality values exist for individual bases; no much larger clone is one base distant.

This receptor chain uses TRBV12-3 or TRBV12-4 and TRBJ2-3; 11 bases in between match TRBD2. This specimen consisted of cultured PBMCs, obtained from culture after CMV antigen stimulation. The sequence was collected from a human donor in good health (CMV status not recorded). Some clones in this sample may be carry-over from other donors' samples. CDR3 sequence: CASSFQPLAGGITDTQYF. The nucleotide sequence reads as follows: TGTGCCAGCAGTTTCCAACCTCTAGCGGGGGGTATCACAGATACGCAGTATTTT.